Listed here are 32 T cell receptor beta chains from one sample, sequenced in a study of identical twins. MiXCR, applied by TCRdb to the 5' RACE reads, yields one record per CDR3 protein. In the table there are a few hundred thousand distinct CDR3 sequences, roughly an eighth of which are singletons. The same sample was also used in a study of yellow fever vaccine responses in identical twins.

The specimen sequenced was CD4+ T cells sorted from blood. These TCRs come from a woman under 30 in good health.

The chain links TRBV20-1 to TRBJ2-7, with 8 bases identical to TRBD2. Per the germline V gene, CDR1 is DFQATT and CDR2 is SNEGSKA (reference sequence). This CDR3 region has 11 residues. V shed 8 bases, J shed 6 bases, and the junction held 6 bases outside the gene matches. CDR3 bases: TGCAGTAAACGGGGGGGGGTCGAGCAGTACTTC. This gives the protein CSKRGGVEQYF.

The chain is built from TRBV10-3 and TRBJ1-1; 8 bases line up with TRBD1. With 10 bases clipped from V and 3 bases from J, the junction kept 4 bases outside the gene matches. The CDR3 spans 12 residues. Germline CDR1 and CDR2: ENHRY and SYGVKD. As DNA, the CDR3 is TGTGCCACAGACAGGGGCGACACTGAAGCTTTCTTT. As protein: CATDRGDTEAFF.

Ten or more counts support this clonotype. This chain connects TRBV29-1 to TRBJ1-1; D is undetermined. The length of the CDR3 is 13 residues. Trimming cost V 1 base and J 0 bases, with 6 bases left between them. Germline values: CDR1 SQVTM, CDR2 ANQGSEA. In nucleotides, the CDR3 is TGCAGCGTTGAAGGCACAGTGAACACTGAAGCTTTCTTT. Its translation is CSVEGTVNTEAFF.

This clonotype came up a few times. This chain connects TRBV6-2 or TRBV6-3 to TRBJ2-7; D gene unclear. The V gene lost 5 bases and the J gene lost 4 bases, with 6 bases spanning the gap. The length of the CDR3 is 11 residues. The germline gives CDR1 MNHEY, CDR2 SVGEGT. CDR3: CASSAGYEQYF. Written as DNA, the CDR3 is TGTGCCAGCAGTGCAGGATACGAGCAGTACTTC.

V gene TRBV7-9 combines with J gene TRBJ1-4; 9 positions agree with TRBD1. Germline V gene data show CDR1 as SEHNR and CDR2 as FQNEAQ (reference sequence). This CDR3 is 11 amino acids long. After removal of 5 bases from V and 13 bases from J, the junction contained 2 bases not matched to a gene. DNA for the CDR3: TGTGCCAGCAGCCGGGGACAGGGACTGTTTTTT. Protein sequence: CASSRGQGLFF.

V is TRBV7-2 and J is TRBJ2-7; D gene unclear. The CDR3 has 13 residues. V lost 2 bases to trimming and J lost 0 bases, with 5 bases between them. Per the germline V gene, CDR1 is SGHTA and CDR2 is FQGNSA. The DNA of the CDR3 is TGTGCCAGCAGCTTATATAGCTCCTACGAGCAGTACTTC. It yields the protein CASSLYSSYEQYF.

This clonotype was seen only a few times. The chain links TRBV24-1 to TRBJ2-1, with no clear D. Germline V gene data show CDR1 as KGHDR and CDR2 as SFDVKD. V was clipped by 7 bases and J by 6 bases, with 6 bases between them. This CDR3 spans 11 amino acids. The CDR3 DNA follows: TGTGCCACCAGAAATCGCAATGAGCAGTTCTTC. Translated: CATRNRNEQFF.

This clonotype has just a few counts. The chain employs TRBV9 and TRBJ2-1; 10 positions match TRBD2. The V gene end was trimmed by 2 bases and the J gene end by 3 bases; junction bases not matched to a gene: 2. CDR1 and CDR2 (germline): SGDLS, YYNGEE. This CDR3 comprises 15 residues. CDR3 loop: CASSVLAGVYNEQFF. The CDR3 bases are TGTGCCAGCAGCGTTCTAGCGGGGGTCTACAATGAGCAGTTCTTC.

A few counts support this clonotype. The chain joins TRBV4-1 to TRBJ1-5; perhaps TRBD1 as D (5 bases). The CDR3 length is 13 residues. Trimming removed 1 base at V and 5 bases at J, with 6 bases between. From germline, CDR1 is MGHRA and CDR2 YSYEKL. The CDR3 loop reads CASSQGGHQPQHF. The CDR3 bases are TGCGCCAGCAGCCAAGGGGGCCATCAGCCCCAGCATTTT.

This chain joins TRBV19 and TRBJ2-2; 8 bases are a match to TRBD2. The length of the CDR3 is 15 residues. J lost 0 bases, V lost 11 bases, and 8 bases had no gene match. In germline, CDR1 is LNHDA, CDR2 SQIVND (reference sequence). DNA for the CDR3: TGTGCCGCAAAGGCGGGGGGTTCGAACACCGGGGAGCTGTTTTTT. The encoded protein is CAAKAGGSNTGELFF. The whole variable domain, filled in from reference TRBV19 and TRBJ2-2, reads DGGITQSPKYLFRKEGQNVTLSCEQNLNHDAMYWYRQDPGQGLRLIYYSQIVNDFQKGDIAEGYSVSREKKESFPLTVTSAQKNPTAFYLCAAKAGGSNTGELFFGEGSRLTVL.

J is TRBJ2-3 and V is TRBV20-1, with a possible D match to TRBD2 (5 bases). From germline, CDR1 is DFQATT and CDR2 SNEGSKA (reference sequence). Deletions cut 0 bases from V and 7 bases from J, with 20 bases between. This CDR3 is built from 16 residues. CDR3 sequence reads: CSARDPRQASGNTQYF. The CDR3 region has the DNA TGCAGTGCTAGAGATCCGCGGCAGGCCAGCGGAAATACGCAGTATTTT.

The chain combines TRBV28 with TRBJ2-5; D gene uncertain. The CDR3 has 13 residues. CDR1 and CDR2 (germline): MDHEN, SYDVKM. Trimming took 4 bases from V and 3 from J, leaving 9 bases between them. In DNA, the CDR3 is TGTGCCAGCAGTTCCCCCGTGGAAGAGACCCAGTACTTC. It translates to CASSSPVEETQYF.

This clonotype was detected only a few times. The J gene is TRBJ2-7, the V gene TRBV11-2; 10 positions agree with TRBD1. CDR3 size: 21 residues. CDR1 is SGHAT and CDR2 is FQNNGV in the germline V gene. V gave up 0 bases and J gave up 1 base; unmatched junction bases: 18. This chain's CDR3 is CASSLEGRGQGTPFRSYEQYF. CDR3 coding DNA: TGTGCCAGCAGCTTAGAAGGTCGGGGACAGGGGACCCCATTCCGTTCCTACGAGCAGTACTTC.

This clonotype was counted only a few times. V usage is TRBV9 and J usage is TRBJ1-1, with D possibly matching TRBD1 (5 bases). Trimming shortened V by 0 bases and J by 4 bases, and 10 bases separated the two germline ends. The V gene's germline CDR1 is SGDLS and CDR2 YYNGEE. This CDR3 has 14 residues. The CDR3 is CASSVARVGTEAFF. As DNA, the CDR3 is TGTGCCAGCAGCGTAGCCAGGGTTGGCACTGAAGCTTTCTTT.

This clonotype occurred a few times. V is TRBV7-6 and J is TRBJ2-3, with 7 positions matching TRBD1. V lost 5 bases to trimming and J lost 3 bases; unmatched junction nucleotides: 8. Germline V gives CDR1 SGHVS, CDR2 FNYEAQ. This CDR3 has 15 residues. CDR3 nucleotide sequence: TGTGCCAGCAGCCCGGACAGGCTAGGTACAGATACGCAGTATTTT. The encoded protein is CASSPDRLGTDTQYF.

This clonotype was observed many times. This chain connects TRBV7-2 to TRBJ2-3; D tentatively reads TRBD1 or TRBD2 (5 bases each). Trimming took off 3 bases at V and 0 bases at J, with 7 bases between the two ends. The CDR3 sequence is 14 residues long. Germline loops: CDR1 SGHTA, CDR2 FQGNSA. The CDR3 sequence: CASSLRGSTDTQYF. The DNA for the CDR3 is TGTGCCAGCAGCTTGAGGGGTAGCACAGATACGCAGTATTTT. Drawing the rest from reference TRBV7-2 and TRBJ2-3, the complete variable domain is GAGVSQSPSNKVTEKGKDVELRCDPISGHTALYWYRQSLGQGLEFLIYFQGNSAPDKSGLPSDRFSAERTGGSVSTLTIQRTQQEDSAVYLCASSLRGSTDTQYFGPGTRLTVL.

V gene TRBV20-1 combines with J gene TRBJ2-5; 8 bases are shared with TRBD2. The CDR3 has 15 amino acids. V lost 5 bases and J lost 4; bases outside the gene matches: 12. Germline CDR1 and CDR2: DFQATT and SNEGSKA (reference sequence). The CDR3 coding sequence is TGCAGTGCTTACGATCCTCGGGGGGGGGTAGAGACCCAGTACTTC. Translated: CSAYDPRGGVETQYF.

This clonotype has just a few counts. The chain has TRBV5-6 and TRBJ2-1; the D is unclear. Trimming cost V 0 bases and J 10 bases, with 11 bases left between them. CDR1 is SGHDT and CDR2 is YYEEEE in the germline V gene. This CDR3 has 13 amino acids. This CDR3 reads CASSLEVREEQFF. DNA for the CDR3: TGTGCCAGCAGCTTGGAGGTAAGGGAAGAGCAGTTCTTC.

The chain uses TRBV10-3 and TRBJ2-5; D may match TRBD1 or TRBD2 (5 bases each). The CDR3 extends over 13 amino acids. Germline-derived CDR1 and CDR2 are ENHRY and SYGVKD. Trimming shortened V by 6 bases and J by 2 bases, and 10 bases separated the two germline ends. The CDR3 here is CAISGTQQETQYF. In DNA, the CDR3 is TGTGCCATCAGCGGGACCCAACAAGAGACCCAGTACTTC.

This clonotype occurred a few times. This sequence joins TRBV11-2 and TRBJ2-3; D is uncertain. The CDR3 contains 13 residues. V lost 1 base and J 4 bases, leaving 6 bases between the germline ends. Germline V lookup: CDR1 SGHAT, CDR2 FQNNGV. The CDR3 region has the DNA TGTGCCAGCAGCTTAGGGTGGTCAGATACGCAGTATTTT. It yields the protein CASSLGWSDTQYF. The whole variable domain, filled in from reference TRBV11-2 and TRBJ2-3, reads EAGVAQSPRYKIIEKRQSVAFWCNPISGHATLYWYQQILGQGPKLLIQFQNNGVVDDSQLPKDRFSAERLKGVDSTLKIQPAKLEDSAVYLCASSLGWSDTQYFGPGTRLTVL.

The genes are TRBV5-1 and TRBJ2-1; TRBD1 matches at 8 bases. CDR1 SGHRS and CDR2 YFSETQ come from the germline V gene. CDR3 length: 13 amino acids. After removal of 0 bases from V and 15 bases from J, the junction contained 8 bases not matched to a gene. The CDR3 DNA sequence: TGCGCCAGCAGCTTGGGGACAGGGTTTACATCGTTCTTC. Translating gives CASSLGTGFTSFF.

The chain is built from TRBV7-9 and TRBJ1-2; maybe TRBD1 (6 bases). V was clipped by 1 base and J by 2 bases, with 14 bases between them. The germline V gene encodes CDR1 SEHNR and CDR2 FQNEAQ (reference sequence). This CDR3 is built from 16 residues. For the CDR3, the DNA is TGTGCCAGCAGCTTAGTAGGCGCAGGGGAGAACTATGGCTACACCTTC. Translated: CASSLVGAGENYGYTF.

V and J are TRBV19 and TRBJ2-4; D unclear. Germline CDR1 reads LNHDA; CDR2 reads SQIVND (reference sequence). Trimming pared 8 bases from V and 0 bases from J, leaving 14 bases between. CDR3 length equals 15 residues. CDR3 residues: CASGPLTLAKNIQYF. Here the CDR3 DNA reads TGTGCCAGTGGGCCGCTCACACTAGCCAAAAACATTCAGTACTTC.

This clonotype was detected many times. The V and J genes are TRBV4-2 and TRBJ2-2; 14 bases map to TRBD2. Germline V gene data show CDR1 as LGHNA and CDR2 as YNFKEQ. This CDR3 spans 18 amino acids. V dropped 4 bases and J dropped 4; count of bases not matched to a gene: 8. The CDR3 DNA is TGTGCCAGCAGCCCCCGGACTAGCGGGAGGCTCCTCACCGGGGAGCTGTTTTTT. This codes for CASSPRTSGRLLTGELFF.

In this sample, this clonotype turned up many times. The chain recombines TRBV15 with TRBJ2-2, with D unclear. The CDR3 consists of 15 residues. V lost 1 base to trimming and J lost 1 base, with 7 bases between them. Germline V gives CDR1 LNHNV, CDR2 YYDKDF (reference sequence). The CDR3 DNA follows: TGTGCCACCAGCAGAGCCAAGGGGAACACCGGGGAGCTGTTTTTT. It encodes CATSRAKGNTGELFF.

This clonotype came up a few times. The rearrangement links TRBV29-1 to TRBJ1-1; 10 bases match TRBD1. CDR1 SQVTM and CDR2 ANQGSEA come from the germline V gene. The length of the CDR3 is 14 residues. The ends lost 5 bases at V and 0 bases at J; junction bases unmatched: 3. The CDR3 region is CSVMGQGMNTEAFF. CDR3 in DNA: TGCAGCGTTATGGGACAGGGGATGAACACTGAAGCTTTCTTT.

The genes are TRBV5-5 and TRBJ2-3, with D possibly being TRBD1 (5 bases). V gave up 1 base and J gave up 1 base, with 10 bases separating them. Per the germline V gene, CDR1 is SGHKS and CDR2 is YYEKEE (reference sequence). The CDR3 sequence is 15 residues long. The DNA of the CDR3 is TGTGCCAGCAGCTTGTCAGGGAAACGCACAGATACGCAGTATTTT. Translated, it gives CASSLSGKRTDTQYF.

This clonotype turned up a few times. The chain is built from TRBV6-2 or TRBV6-3 and TRBJ2-1; the match to TRBD2 covers 9 bases. The germline V gene encodes CDR1 MNHEY and CDR2 SVGEGT. CDR3 length: 15 amino acids. The trim removed 5 bases at V and 10 bases at J, leaving 12 bases unmatched. Here the CDR3 DNA reads TGTGCCAGCAGTCCGTCTAGCGGGGCCCGACGAGAGCAGTTCTTC. Translated: CASSPSSGARREQFF.

The sample holds many counts of this clonotype. The chain recombines TRBV12-3 or TRBV12-4 with TRBJ2-4; D may be TRBD1 (5 bases). The CDR3 sequence is 12 residues long. The V and J ends lost 5 bases and 6 bases respectively, with 8 bases between them. The CDR3: CASSEDRNIQYF. The CDR3 DNA sequence: TGTGCCAGCAGTGAAGACAGAAACATTCAGTACTTC.

The table lists this clonotype with a few counts. The junction departs from the called germline gene at one end, perhaps through a read error. V is TRBV2 and J is TRBJ1-4; no definite D call. The CDR3 is made up of 12 amino acids. The germline CDR1 and CDR2 sequences are SNHLY and FYNNEI. The CDR3 region is CASSLSREPSPF. The CDR3 nucleotides are TGTGCCAGCAGCCTATCGAGGGAGCCAAGCCCTTTT.

This clonotype was seen a few times. The rearrangement joins TRBV5-1 to TRBJ2-5, with 9 bases fitting TRBD1. J was trimmed by 5 bases and V by 4 bases; bases with no gene match: 21. Germline V lookup: CDR1 SGHRS, CDR2 YFSETQ. This CDR3 spans 19 amino acids. CDR3 protein: CASSKRSGTGSFNLETQYF. Written as DNA, the CDR3 is TGCGCCAGCAGCAAGAGATCCGGGACAGGGTCCTTCAATCTGGAGACCCAGTACTTC.

This clonotype was recorded a few times. CDR3 sequence reads: CATKLGDQPPDEQFF. The CDR3 nucleotides read TGTGCCACCAAATTAGGGGACCAACCTCCCGATGAGCAGTTCTTC. V gene TRBV24-1 combines with J gene TRBJ2-1; either TRBD1 or TRBD2 may supply D (5 bases each). CDR3 size: 15 residues. From germline, CDR1 is KGHDR and CDR2 SFDVKD. V shed 8 bases and J shed 8 bases, with 21 bases lying between them.